This T cell receptor beta chain was recorded in a study of CDR3 diversity in severe acne. TCRdb redid the calling of the PCR reads with MiXCR, one entry per CDR3 protein. This sample has over 70,000 distinct CDR3 sequences, with 45% to 65% found just once. The source material was blood. This receptor was obtained from a male donor in good health, without acne.

For the CDR3, the DNA is TGTGCCAGCAGCCGGGACTACGAGCAGTACTTC. It codes for CASSRDYEQYF. The chain is built from TRBV7-8 and TRBJ2-7, with TRBD2 as a possible D gene (5 bases). The CDR3 spans 11 residues. Trimming took off 5 bases at V and 3 bases at J, with 5 bases between the two ends. Germline V gives CDR1 SGHVS, CDR2 FQNEAQ.